The 10 T cell receptor beta chains given below trace back to one sample, sequenced in a study of T cells after yellow fever vaccination. TCRdb reprocessed the 5' RACE reads via MiXCR and lists one record per CDR3 protein. The sample yields a few hundred thousand distinct CDR3 sequences, roughly 19% seen once. The starting material was PBMCs, obtained 15 days after the yellow fever booster vaccination. The receptors were gathered from a man aged 25-45 years who received the YFV17D yellow fever vaccine.

The CDR3 bases are TGCGCCAGCCAGTTAGGGACGGAAGAGACCCAGTACTTC. Translating gives CASQLGTEETQYF. V usage is TRBV5-1 and J usage is TRBJ2-5; D might be TRBD1 or TRBD2, each matching 5 bases. The germline CDR1 and CDR2 sequences are SGHRS and YFSETQ. The V and J ends lost 7 bases and 3 bases respectively, with 13 bases between them. The CDR3 loop spans 13 amino acids.

The genes are TRBV3-1 and TRBJ2-1, with D unclear. CDR1 is LGHDT and CDR2 is YNNKEL in the germline V gene (reference sequence). V lost 3 bases to trimming and J lost 8 bases, with 14 bases between them. This CDR3 is 14 amino acids long. The CDR3 DNA follows: TGTGCCAGCAGCCACCGTGCTAGATCGGATGAGCAGTTCTTC. Encoded protein: CASSHRARSDEQFF.

This clonotype has a handful of counts. J is TRBJ2-3 and V is TRBV7-2; 9 positions match TRBD2. Germline V gives CDR1 SGHTA, CDR2 FQGNSA. Trimming cost V 3 bases and J 2 bases; bases outside gene matches: 9. The CDR3 is made up of 17 amino acids. CDR3 DNA sequence: TGTGCCAGCAGCTTGGGAGCGGGAGGCCCTTACACAGATACGCAGTATTTT. Amino acid sequence: CASSLGAGGPYTDTQYF.

This sequence joins TRBV7-2 and TRBJ1-1; D call uncertain. The V gene's germline CDR1 is SGHTA and CDR2 FQGNSA. V was pared by 1 base and J by 0 bases, with 9 bases between. The CDR3 contains 15 residues. CDR3 loop: CASSLVAGMNTEAFF. CDR3 in DNA: TGTGCCAGCAGCTTAGTTGCCGGGATGAACACTGAAGCTTTCTTT. Using reference TRBV7-2 and TRBJ1-1 for the parts outside the CDR3, the full variable domain is GAGVSQSPSNKVTEKGKDVELRCDPISGHTALYWYRQSLGQGLEFLIYFQGNSAPDKSGLPSDRFSAERTGGSVSTLTIQRTQQEDSAVYLCASSLVAGMNTEAFFGQGTRLTVV.

The chain couples TRBV11-2 to TRBJ1-2; possibly TRBD1 for D (5 bases). The V end was cut by 1 base, the J end by 5 bases, with 17 bases between. This CDR3 comprises 16 residues. Germline loops: CDR1 SGHAT, CDR2 FQNNGV. The CDR3 region is CASSLAGSLGGYGYTF. CDR3 DNA: TGTGCCAGCAGCTTAGCCGGGAGCCTGGGGGGGTATGGCTACACCTTC.

The table lists this clonotype with a few counts. The CDR3 reads CASSRGLTPYEQYF. The CDR3 DNA follows: TGTGCCAGCAGCCGGGGACTAACCCCCTACGAGCAGTACTTC. The rearrangement links TRBV5-5 to TRBJ2-7; 7 bases are shared with TRBD2. Losses at the gene ends were 4 bases for V and 2 bases for J; bases not matched to a gene: 6. The CDR3 spans 14 residues. Germline V gene lookup returns CDR1 SGHKS and CDR2 YYEKEE (reference sequence).

The rearrangement links TRBV28 to TRBJ2-1; no clear D. V lost 6 bases and J 13 bases, leaving 16 bases between the germline ends. This CDR3 comprises 12 residues. Germline V gives CDR1 MDHEN, CDR2 SYDVKM. The CDR3: CASSPTRANQFF. CDR3 in DNA: TGTGCCAGCAGCCCGACGCGAGCAAACCAGTTCTTC.

The sample holds a few counts of this clonotype. The chain is built from TRBV28 and TRBJ1-4; 7 bases align to TRBD1. Germline V gene sequence: CDR1 MDHEN, CDR2 SYDVKM. The CDR3 length is 13 residues. Trimming removed 8 bases from V and 10 bases from J; junction bases left unmatched: 10. CDR3 coding DNA: TGTGCCAGCCGGGGGCAACAGGGGCGAAAACTGTTTTTT. Its translation: CASRGQQGRKLFF.

The chain recombines TRBV6-1 with TRBJ2-5; D might be TRBD1 or TRBD2, each matching 5 bases. With 7 bases removed from V and 2 bases from J, the gap between germline ends came to 14 bases. Per germline, CDR1 MNHNS and CDR2 SASEGT. The CDR3 runs to 14 residues. The DNA of the CDR3 is TGTGCCAGCAACGAGGGGTCCCTTCAAGAGACCCAGTACTTC. Translated, it gives CASNEGSLQETQYF.

The CDR3 DNA reads as TGTGCCAGCAGGGGCAGGAGCGGATACAATGAGCAGTTCTTC. Translated: CASRGRSGYNEQFF. The chain uses TRBV12-3 or TRBV12-4 and TRBJ2-1, with a tentative D call TRBD2 (5 bases). This CDR3 has 14 amino acids. V was clipped by 6 bases and J by 4 bases, with 13 bases between them.